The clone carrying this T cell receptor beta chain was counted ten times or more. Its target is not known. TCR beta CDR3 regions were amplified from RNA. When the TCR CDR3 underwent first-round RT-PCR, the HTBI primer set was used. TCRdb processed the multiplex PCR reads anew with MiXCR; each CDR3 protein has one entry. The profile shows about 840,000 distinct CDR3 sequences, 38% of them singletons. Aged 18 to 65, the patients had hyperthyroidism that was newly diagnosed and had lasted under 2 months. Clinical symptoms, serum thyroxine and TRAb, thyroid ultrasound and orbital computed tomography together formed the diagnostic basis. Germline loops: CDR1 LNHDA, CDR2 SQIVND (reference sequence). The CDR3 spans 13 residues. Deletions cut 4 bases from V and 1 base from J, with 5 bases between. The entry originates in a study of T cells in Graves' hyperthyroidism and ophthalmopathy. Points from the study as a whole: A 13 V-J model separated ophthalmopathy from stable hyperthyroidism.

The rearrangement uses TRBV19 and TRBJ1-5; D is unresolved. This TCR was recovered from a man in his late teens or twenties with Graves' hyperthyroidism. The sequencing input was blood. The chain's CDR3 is CASSTKSNQPQHF. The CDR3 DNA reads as TGTGCCAGTAGTACGAAGAGCAATCAGCCCCAGCATTTT.